This is a list of T cell receptor beta chains from one sample in a study of T cell responses to AZD1222 COVID-19 vaccine. Only in-frame clones appear in the TCRdb table, and some are missing; sequencing was by immunoSEQ multiplex PCR. This table holds about 260,000 clones, roughly 93% found once. Material: peripheral blood, obtained on day 0 of AZD1222 vaccination. The receptors were gathered from an adult in good health. The CDR3 runs from the conserved cysteine through the conserved F or W. D genes are given only for firm matches. Only part of the rows carry a size: once, few, many, or a class if the clone is expanded.

v_gene,j_gene,len,d_gene,abundance,CDR3aa,CDR3nt
TRBV6-1,TRBJ1-6,15,TRBD1,.,CASSERQGKNSPLHF,TGTGCCAGCAGTGAAAGACAGGGGAAAAATTCACCCCTCCACTTT
TRBV12-3/TRBV12-4,TRBJ1-2,13,.,.,CASSLSGDYGYTF,TGTGCCAGCAGTTTATCCGGGGACTATGGCTACACCTTC
TRBV23-1,TRBJ2-5,17,TRBD2,.,CASKPGTTQHKQETQYF,TGCGCCAGCAAGCCGGGGACTACCCAACATAAACAAGAGACCCAGTACTTC
TRBV19,TRBJ2-7,15,.,once,CASSWGNQASYEQYF,TGTGCCAGTAGTTGGGGAAATCAAGCCTCCTACGAGCAGTACTTC
TRBV6-1,TRBJ1-2,13,TRBD1,.,CASSETGNYGYTF,TGTGCCAGCAGTGAGACAGGGAACTATGGCTACACCTTC
TRBV7-8,TRBJ1-1,16,.,once,CASTTVGGQGNTEAFF,TGTGCCAGCACCACAGTGGGGGGGCAGGGGAACACTGAAGCTTTCTTT
TRBV3-1/TRBV3-2,TRBJ2-2,17,.,.,CASTLRFTAANTGELFF,TGTGCCAGCACCCTCCGGTTTACGGCTGCGAACACCGGGGAGCTGTTTTTT
TRBV3-1/TRBV3-2,TRBJ1-4,15,TRBD1,.,CASSQDADRVEKLFF,TGTGCCAGCAGCCAAGACGCCGACAGGGTTGAAAAACTGTTTTTT
TRBV18,TRBJ2-7,16,TRBD1,.,CASSPPVRQGFVRKYF,TGTGCCAGCTCACCGCCGGTTAGACAGGGTTTCGTCAGAAAGTACTTC
TRBV4-1,TRBJ2-1,14,.,.,CASSQDPLGHEQFF,TGCGCCAGCAGCCAAGACCCGTTGGGGCATGAGCAGTTCTTC
TRBV6-6,TRBJ1-2,14,.,.,CASSYSGEVYGYTF,TGTGCCAGCAGTTACTCAGGGGAAGTATATGGCTACACCTTC
TRBV6-4,TRBJ2-3,15,TRBD2,.,CASSTSGGPTDTQYF,TGTGCCAGCAGTACTAGCGGGGGCCCCACGGATACGCAGTATTTT
TRBV7-2,TRBJ2-1,14,.,.,CASSPYGVYNEQFF,TGTGCCAGCAGCCCCTACGGGGTATACAATGAGCAGTTCTTC
TRBV6-1,TRBJ2-5,15,TRBD2,.,CASSDLSGGPGTQYF,TGTGCCAGCAGTGACCTTAGCGGGGGGCCCGGGACCCAGTACTTC
TRBV3-1/TRBV3-2,TRBJ1-2,12,.,.,CASRLGGRGYTF,TGTGCCAGCAGACTCGGAGGTCGAGGCTACACCTTC
TRBV21-1,TRBJ1-5,15,.,once,CASSKVLAADQPQHF,TGTGCCAGCAGCAAAGTCTTGGCTGCGGATCAGCCCCAGCATTTT
TRBV6-5,TRBJ1-6,12,TRBD1,once,CASSTGVGPLHF,TGTGCCAGCAGTACAGGGGTGGGACCCCTCCACTTT
TRBV2,TRBJ1-4,17,.,.,CASSEEPGGRENEKLFF,TGTGCCAGCAGTGAAGAACCCGGAGGCAGAGAGAATGAAAAACTGTTTTTT
TRBV19,TRBJ2-7,12,.,.,CASSQDAYEQYF,TGTGCCAGTAGTCAAGATGCCTACGAGCAGTACTTC
TRBV28,TRBJ1-6,14,.,.,CASSLGNSASPLHF,TGTGCCAGCAGTTTGGGGAATAGTGCTTCACCCCTCCACTTT
TRBV24-1,TRBJ2-3,14,.,.,CATSDATATDTQYF,TGTGCCACCAGTGATGCCACTGCCACAGATACGCAGTATTTT
TRBV9,TRBJ1-1,14,.,.,CASSVGHLNTEAFF,TGTGCCAGCAGCGTTGGACACCTAAACACTGAAGCTTTCTTT
TRBV3-1/TRBV3-2,TRBJ2-7,15,TRBD1,.,CASSQGTGKTYEQYF,TGTGCCAGCAGCCAAGGGACAGGGAAGACCTACGAGCAGTACTTC
TRBV9,TRBJ2-5,15,.,.,CASSVAGAGQETQYF,TGTGCCAGCAGCGTAGCGGGGGCAGGACAAGAGACCCAGTACTTC
TRBV19,TRBJ2-1,16,TRBD2,.,CASTNRGGRAIDEQFF,TGTGCCAGTACCAATAGAGGCGGGAGGGCCATCGATGAGCAGTTCTTC
TRBV10-1,TRBJ2-3,15,TRBD2,once,CASSESAGGTDTQYF,TGCGCCAGCAGTGAGTCCGCGGGAGGCACAGATACGCAGTATTTT
TRBV20-1,TRBJ2-1,15,.,.,CSASRGPQLYNEQFF,TGCAGTGCTAGTCGGGGGCCCCAACTTTACAATGAGCAGTTCTTC
TRBV5-1,TRBJ1-5,14,.,.,CASSLGDGNQPQHF,TGCGCCAGCAGCTTGGGGGACGGGAATCAGCCCCAGCATTTT
TRBV9,TRBJ1-6,15,.,.,CASSVGGGNNSPLHF,TGTGCCAGCAGCGTAGGTGGGGGTAATAATTCACCCCTCCACTTT
TRBV19,TRBJ2-7,20,TRBD2,.,CASSPRGGLAGGRSLMEQYF,TGTGCCAGTAGTCCCCGGGGCGGGCTAGCGGGAGGAAGGTCCCTCATGGAGCAGTACTTC
TRBV5-1,TRBJ2-7,13,TRBD2,once,CASSWTSGYEQYF,TGCGCCAGCAGCTGGACTAGCGGATACGAGCAGTACTTC
TRBV5-1,TRBJ2-5,15,.,.,CASSLQDGLQETQYF,TGCGCCAGCAGCTTACAGGACGGATTACAAGAGACCCAGTACTTC
TRBV27,TRBJ1-5,11,.,.,CASRANKPQHF,TGTGCCAGCAGGGCCAACAAGCCCCAGCATTTT
TRBV14,TRBJ2-1,18,TRBD2,.,CASSPRKTSGPSYNEQFF,TGTGCCAGCAGCCCGCGCAAAACTAGCGGGCCTTCCTACAATGAGCAGTTCTTC
TRBV29-1,TRBJ1-2,12,.,once,CSVLQGFEGYTF,TGCAGCGTATTACAGGGATTCGAGGGCTACACCTTC
TRBV5-1,TRBJ2-2,16,TRBD2,.,CASSSGLAANTGELFF,TGCGCCAGCAGCTCGGGACTAGCGGCGAACACCGGGGAGCTGTTTTTT
TRBV28,TRBJ1-2,12,TRBD1,.,CANSDRAFRYTF,TGTGCCAATTCGGACAGGGCGTTTCGGTACACCTTC
TRBV18,TRBJ2-1,15,TRBD2,.,CASSPAGGVYNEQFF,TGTGCCAGCTCACCAGCGGGGGGGGTTTACAATGAGCAGTTCTTC
TRBV29-1,TRBJ1-3,16,.,.,CSVEEGKGNSGNTIYF,TGCAGCGTTGAGGAAGGCAAGGGAAACTCTGGAAACACCATATATTTT
TRBV5-1,TRBJ2-3,15,.,.,CASSPTATSTDTQYF,TGCGCCAGCAGCCCGACAGCAACTAGCACAGATACGCAGTATTTT
TRBV6-5,TRBJ1-6,15,.,.,CASSYSGGVNSPLHF,TGTGCCAGCAGTTACTCGGGCGGGGTAAATTCACCCCTCCACTTT
TRBV28,TRBJ2-7,15,.,.,CASSLGATGLHEQYF,TGTGCCAGCAGTTTAGGGGCGACAGGTTTACACGAGCAGTACTTC
TRBV9,TRBJ2-1,13,.,.,CASSPYESREQFF,TGTGCCAGCAGCCCCTACGAATCCAGGGAGCAGTTCTTC
TRBV19,TRBJ1-2,15,.,.,CASSTLNPPREGYTF,TGTGCCAGTAGTACCTTAAACCCCCCCCGGGAGGGCTACACCTTC
TRBV19,TRBJ1-5,16,.,.,CASIFRWEGSNQPQHF,TGTGCCAGTATATTCAGGTGGGAAGGGAGCAATCAGCCCCAGCATTTT
TRBV12-1,TRBJ2-3,10,.,.,CAKPRDTQYF,TGTGCCAAACCTAGGGATACGCAGTATTTT
TRBV6-6,TRBJ1-5,12,.,.,CASSLPTEPQHF,TGTGCCAGCAGTCTCCCGACAGAGCCCCAGCATTTT